This T cell receptor beta chain came from a study of blood T cell repertoires in COVID-19. Here immunoSEQ multiplex PCR was the method, and the copy in TCRdb shows in-frame clones only, minus some. The sample shows approximately 200,000 clones, about 80% of them seen only once. V lost 3 bases, J lost 6 bases, and 8 bases stayed unmatched. The germline gives CDR1 MDHEN, CDR2 SYDVKM. The CDR3 is made up of 15 amino acids. This sequence was found in a man aged 35-49 years who had recovered from COVID-19. The chain joins TRBV28 to TRBJ1-5, with TRBD1 matching over 7 bases. The sequenced sample was PBMCs or T cells enriched from blood (not recorded which). CDR3 protein: CASSFRQGNGQPQHF. The CDR3, as DNA: TGTGCCAGCAGTTTCAGACAGGGTAACGGTCAGCCCCAGCATTTT.